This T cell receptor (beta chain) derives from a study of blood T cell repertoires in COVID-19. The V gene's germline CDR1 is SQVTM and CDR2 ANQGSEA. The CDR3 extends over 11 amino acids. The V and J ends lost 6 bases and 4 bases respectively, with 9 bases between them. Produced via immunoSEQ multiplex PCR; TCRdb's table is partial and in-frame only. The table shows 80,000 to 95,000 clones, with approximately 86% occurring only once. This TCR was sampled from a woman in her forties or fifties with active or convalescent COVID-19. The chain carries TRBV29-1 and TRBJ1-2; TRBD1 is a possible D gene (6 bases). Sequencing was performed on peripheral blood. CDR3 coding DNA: TGCAGCGTCGCGGACAGCTATGGCTACACCTTC. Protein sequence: CSVADSYGYTF.